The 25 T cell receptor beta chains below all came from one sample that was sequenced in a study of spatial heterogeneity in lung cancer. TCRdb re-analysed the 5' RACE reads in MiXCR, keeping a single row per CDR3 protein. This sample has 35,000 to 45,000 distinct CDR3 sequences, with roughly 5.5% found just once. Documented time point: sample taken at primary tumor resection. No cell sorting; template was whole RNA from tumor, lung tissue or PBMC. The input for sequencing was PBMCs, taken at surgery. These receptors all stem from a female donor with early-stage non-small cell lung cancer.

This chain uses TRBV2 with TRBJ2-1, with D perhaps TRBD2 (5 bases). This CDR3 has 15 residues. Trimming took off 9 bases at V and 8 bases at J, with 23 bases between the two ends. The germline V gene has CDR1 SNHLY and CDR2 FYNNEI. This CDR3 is CASGADSRRIDEQFF. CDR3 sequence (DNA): TGTGCCAGTGGAGCGGATTCAAGGCGGATCGATGAGCAGTTCTTC.

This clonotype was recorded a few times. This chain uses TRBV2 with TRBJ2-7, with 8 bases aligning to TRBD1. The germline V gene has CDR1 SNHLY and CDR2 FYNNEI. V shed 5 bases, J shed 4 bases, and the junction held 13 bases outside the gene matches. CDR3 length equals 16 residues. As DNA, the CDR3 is TGTGCCAGCAGTCCGACAGGGGCCCCTCGACCTTACGAGCAGTACTTC. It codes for CASSPTGAPRPYEQYF. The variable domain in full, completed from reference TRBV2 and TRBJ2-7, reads EPEVTQTPSHQVTQMGQEVILRCVPISNHLYFYWYRQILGQKVEFLVSFYNNEISEKSEIFDDQFSVERPDGSNFTLKIRSTKLEDSAMYFCASSPTGAPRPYEQYFGPGTRLTVT.

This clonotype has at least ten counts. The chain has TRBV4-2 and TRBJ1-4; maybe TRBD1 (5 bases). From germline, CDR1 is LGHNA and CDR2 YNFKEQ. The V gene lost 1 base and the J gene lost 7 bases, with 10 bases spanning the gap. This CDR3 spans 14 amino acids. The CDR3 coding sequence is TGTGCCAGCAGCCAAGGGGGGGACGCTGAAAAACTGTTTTTT. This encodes CASSQGGDAEKLFF.

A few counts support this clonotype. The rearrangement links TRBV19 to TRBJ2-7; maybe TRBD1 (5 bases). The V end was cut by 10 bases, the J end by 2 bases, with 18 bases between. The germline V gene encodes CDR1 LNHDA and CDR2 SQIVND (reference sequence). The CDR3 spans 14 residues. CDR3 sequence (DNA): TGTGCCACGACAGCGAAAGGGCTGACCTACGAGCAGTACTTC. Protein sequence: CATTAKGLTYEQYF.

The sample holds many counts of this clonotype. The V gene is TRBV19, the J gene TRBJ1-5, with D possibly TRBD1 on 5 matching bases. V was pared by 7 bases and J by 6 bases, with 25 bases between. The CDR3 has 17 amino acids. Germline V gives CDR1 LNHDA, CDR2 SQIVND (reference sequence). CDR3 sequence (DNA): TGTGCCAGTACCCCGGGCAGATCAGGGTTTAATATTCAGCCCCAGCATTTT. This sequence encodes CASTPGRSGFNIQPQHF.

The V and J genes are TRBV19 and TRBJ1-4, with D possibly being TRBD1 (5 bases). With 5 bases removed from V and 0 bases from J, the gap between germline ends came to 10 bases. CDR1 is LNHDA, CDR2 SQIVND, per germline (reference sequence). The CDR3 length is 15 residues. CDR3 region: CASSPRQSTNEKLFF. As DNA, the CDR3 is TGTGCCAGTAGTCCTCGACAGTCAACTAATGAAAAACTGTTTTTT.

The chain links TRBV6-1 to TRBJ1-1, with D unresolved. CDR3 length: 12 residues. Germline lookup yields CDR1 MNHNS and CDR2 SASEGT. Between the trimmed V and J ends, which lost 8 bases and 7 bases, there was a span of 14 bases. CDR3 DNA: TGTGCCAGCGTAGCGAGGGTTGTTGAAGCTTTCTTT. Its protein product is CASVARVVEAFF.

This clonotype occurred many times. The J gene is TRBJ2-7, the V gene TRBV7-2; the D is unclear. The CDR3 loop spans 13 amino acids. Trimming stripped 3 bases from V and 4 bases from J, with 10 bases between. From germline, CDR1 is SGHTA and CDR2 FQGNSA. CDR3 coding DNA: TGTGCCAGCAGCTTGAGAAGTTGGTACGAGCAGTACTTC. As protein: CASSLRSWYEQYF. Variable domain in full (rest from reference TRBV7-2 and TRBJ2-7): GAGVSQSPSNKVTEKGKDVELRCDPISGHTALYWYRQSLGQGLEFLIYFQGNSAPDKSGLPSDRFSAERTGGSVSTLTIQRTQQEDSAVYLCASSLRSWYEQYFGPGTRLTVT.

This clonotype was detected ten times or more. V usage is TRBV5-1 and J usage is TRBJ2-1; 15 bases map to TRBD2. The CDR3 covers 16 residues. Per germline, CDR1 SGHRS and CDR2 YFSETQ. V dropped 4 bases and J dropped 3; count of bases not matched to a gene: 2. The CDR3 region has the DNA TGCGCCAGCAGCCCGGGACTAGCGGGGGGCTACAATGAGCAGTTCTTC. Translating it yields CASSPGLAGGYNEQFF.

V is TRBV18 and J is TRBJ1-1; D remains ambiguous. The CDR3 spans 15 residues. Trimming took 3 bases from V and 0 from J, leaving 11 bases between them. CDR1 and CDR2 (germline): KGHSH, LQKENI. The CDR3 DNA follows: TGTGCCAGCTCACCCCTTGGCAGTCTGAACACTGAAGCTTTCTTT. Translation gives CASSPLGSLNTEAFF.

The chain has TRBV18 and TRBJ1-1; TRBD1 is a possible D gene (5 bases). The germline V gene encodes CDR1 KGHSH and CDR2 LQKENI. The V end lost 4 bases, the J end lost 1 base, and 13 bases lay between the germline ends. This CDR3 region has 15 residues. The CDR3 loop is CASSRSGTANTEAFF. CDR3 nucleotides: TGTGCCAGCTCACGATCCGGGACGGCGAACACTGAAGCTTTCTTT.

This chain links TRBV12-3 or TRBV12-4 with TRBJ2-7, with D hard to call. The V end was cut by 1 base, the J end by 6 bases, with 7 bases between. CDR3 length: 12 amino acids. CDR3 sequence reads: CASSLGGTEQYF. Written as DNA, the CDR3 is TGTGCCAGCAGTTTAGGGGGAACCGAGCAGTACTTC.

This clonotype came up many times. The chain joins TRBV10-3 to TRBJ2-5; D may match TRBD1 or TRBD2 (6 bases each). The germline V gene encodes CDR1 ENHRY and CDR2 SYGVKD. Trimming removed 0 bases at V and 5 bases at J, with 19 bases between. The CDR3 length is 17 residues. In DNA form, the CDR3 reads TGTGCCATCAGTGAGTCGGTGTTTCAACAGGGACTTGAGACCCAGTACTTC. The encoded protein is CAISESVFQQGLETQYF.

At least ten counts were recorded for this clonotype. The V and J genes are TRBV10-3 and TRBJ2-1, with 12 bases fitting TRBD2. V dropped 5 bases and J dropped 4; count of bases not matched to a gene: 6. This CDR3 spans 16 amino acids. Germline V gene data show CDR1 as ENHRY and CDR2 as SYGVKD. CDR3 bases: TGTGCCATCAGTCCCCGGACTAGCGGGGAGTACAATGAGCAGTTCTTC. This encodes CAISPRTSGEYNEQFF.

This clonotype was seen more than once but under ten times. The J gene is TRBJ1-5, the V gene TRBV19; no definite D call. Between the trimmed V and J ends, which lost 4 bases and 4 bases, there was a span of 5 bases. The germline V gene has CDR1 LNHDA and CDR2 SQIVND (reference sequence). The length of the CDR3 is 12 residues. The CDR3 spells CASSRTNQPQHF. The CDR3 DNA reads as TGTGCCAGTAGTAGGACTAATCAGCCCCAGCATTTT. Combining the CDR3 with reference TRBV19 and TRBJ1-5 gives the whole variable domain DGGITQSPKYLFRKEGQNVTLSCEQNLNHDAMYWYRQDPGQGLRLIYYSQIVNDFQKGDIAEGYSVSREKKESFPLTVTSAQKNPTAFYLCASSRTNQPQHFGDGTRLSIL.

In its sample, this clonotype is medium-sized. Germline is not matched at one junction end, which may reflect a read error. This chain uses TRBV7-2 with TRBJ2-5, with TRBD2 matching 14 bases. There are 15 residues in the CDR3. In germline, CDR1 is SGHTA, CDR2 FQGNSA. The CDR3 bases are TGTGCCAGCAGCTTAGAGCGACTAGCGGGGGGGCCGCAAATCTTC. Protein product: CASSLERLAGGPQIF.

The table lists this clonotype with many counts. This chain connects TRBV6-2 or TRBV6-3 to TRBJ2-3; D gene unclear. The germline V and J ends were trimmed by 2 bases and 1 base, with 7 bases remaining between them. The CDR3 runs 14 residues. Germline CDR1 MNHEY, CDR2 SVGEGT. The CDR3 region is CASSYLGGTDTQYF. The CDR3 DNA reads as TGTGCCAGCAGTTACCTGGGCGGCACAGATACGCAGTATTTT.

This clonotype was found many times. The CDR3 region is CASSESAGSSYEQYF. The CDR3 region has the DNA TGCGCCAGCAGTGAGTCGGCGGGGAGCTCCTACGAGCAGTACTTC. This chain uses TRBV10-2 with TRBJ2-7, with TRBD2 as a possible D gene (6 bases). The CDR3 length is 15 residues. Per the germline V gene, CDR1 is WSHSY and CDR2 is SAAADI. V was clipped by 0 bases and J by 0 bases, with 9 bases between them.

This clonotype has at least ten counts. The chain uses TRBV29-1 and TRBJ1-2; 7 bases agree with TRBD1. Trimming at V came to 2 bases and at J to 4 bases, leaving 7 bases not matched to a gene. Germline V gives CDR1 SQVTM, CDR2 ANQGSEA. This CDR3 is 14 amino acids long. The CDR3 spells CSVERQGKTYGYTF. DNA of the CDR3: TGCAGCGTTGAAAGACAGGGAAAAACCTATGGCTACACCTTC.

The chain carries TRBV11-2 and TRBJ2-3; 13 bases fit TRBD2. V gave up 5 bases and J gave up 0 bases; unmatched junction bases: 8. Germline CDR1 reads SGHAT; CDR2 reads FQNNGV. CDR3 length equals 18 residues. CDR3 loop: CASSLGLAGARSTDTQYF. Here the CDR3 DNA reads TGTGCCAGCAGCCTCGGACTAGCGGGGGCTCGAAGCACAGATACGCAGTATTTT.

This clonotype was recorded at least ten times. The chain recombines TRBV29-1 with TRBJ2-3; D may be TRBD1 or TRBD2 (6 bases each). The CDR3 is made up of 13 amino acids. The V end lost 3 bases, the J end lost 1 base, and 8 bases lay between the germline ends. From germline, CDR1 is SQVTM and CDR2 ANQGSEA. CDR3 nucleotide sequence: TGCAGCGTTGAGGAGGGGGGCACAGATACGCAGTATTTT. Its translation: CSVEEGGTDTQYF.

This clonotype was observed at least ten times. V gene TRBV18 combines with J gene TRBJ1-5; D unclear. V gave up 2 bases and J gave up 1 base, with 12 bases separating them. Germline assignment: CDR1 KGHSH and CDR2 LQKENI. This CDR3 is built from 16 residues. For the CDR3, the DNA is TGTGCCAGCTCACCAAGGAGCCCGAGGAGCAATCAGCCCCAGCATTTT. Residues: CASSPRSPRSNQPQHF.

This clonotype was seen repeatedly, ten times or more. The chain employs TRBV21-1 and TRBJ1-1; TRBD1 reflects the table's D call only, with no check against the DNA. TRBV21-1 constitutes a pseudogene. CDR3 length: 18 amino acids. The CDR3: CASSKGWTGGIMNTEAFF. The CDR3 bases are TGTGCCAGCAGCAAGGGCTGGACAGGGGGCATAATGAACACTGAAGCTTTCTTT.

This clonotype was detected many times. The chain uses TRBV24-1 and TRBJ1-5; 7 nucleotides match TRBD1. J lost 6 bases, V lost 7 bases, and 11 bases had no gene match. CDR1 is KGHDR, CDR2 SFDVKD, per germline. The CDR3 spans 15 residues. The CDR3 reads CATSDRAGRCQPQHF. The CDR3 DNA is TGTGCCACCAGCGACAGGGCCGGTCGGTGTCAGCCCCAGCATTTT.

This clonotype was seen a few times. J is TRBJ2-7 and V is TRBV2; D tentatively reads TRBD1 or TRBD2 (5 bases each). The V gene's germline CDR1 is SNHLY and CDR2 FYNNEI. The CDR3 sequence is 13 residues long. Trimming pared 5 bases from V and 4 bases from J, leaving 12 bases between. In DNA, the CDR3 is TGTGCCAGCAGTCCGGGACCGACTTACGAGCAGTACTTC. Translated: CASSPGPTYEQYF.